The 3 T cell receptor beta chains listed next were all sequenced from one sample in a study of T cells after posttransplantation cyclophosphamide (dated by TCRdb to between 2015 and 2016). Libraries were prepared through the immunoSEQ multiplex PCR assay. Here the immuneACCESS table is served through TCRdb, limited to in-frame sequences with V and J called. Missing clones are a known gap in these copies; in checked studies unresolved V genes cover under half, and the rest lacks a known reason. In this sample the table shows around 39,000 clones, and no singletons are among them. The ten largest clones represent roughly 1.1% of the sample. Input material: PBMCs. The source of these receptors is a girl between 5 and 17 years old in good health, CMV-negative, and a related stem cell transplant donor.

In its sample, this clone was seen many times. This rearrangement joins TRBV4-2 to TRBJ1-2, with D tentatively TRBD1 (5 bases). V was pared by 0 bases and J by 5 bases, with 13 bases between. This CDR3 has 15 residues. Germline V lookup: CDR1 LGHNA, CDR2 YNFKEQ. The CDR3 sequence is CASSQDTTVLYGYTF. CDR3 nucleotide sequence: TGTGCCAGCAGCCAAGATACGACAGTCTTATATGGCTACACCTTC.

The chain joins TRBV10-2 to TRBJ2-5; D is unresolved. The CDR3 runs to 13 residues. CDR1 and CDR2 (germline): WSHSY, SAAADI. Between the trimmed V and J ends, which lost 6 bases and 4 bases, there was a span of 12 bases. CDR3 nucleotide sequence: TGCGCCAGCAGAACCTCAGGCATAGAGACCCAGTACTTC. Amino acids: CASRTSGIETQYF.

The table lists this clone with a few counts. V and J are TRBV30 and TRBJ2-1; the match to TRBD2 covers 9 bases. The germline gives CDR1 GTSNPN, CDR2 SVGIG (reference sequence). The ends lost 0 bases at V and 6 bases at J; junction bases unmatched: 15. There are 18 residues in the CDR3. CDR3 DNA sequence: TGTGCCTGGAGTGTACCGAGCGGGGGGACCAAGTCGGCCAATGAGCAGTTCTTC. Protein product: CAWSVPSGGTKSANEQFF.